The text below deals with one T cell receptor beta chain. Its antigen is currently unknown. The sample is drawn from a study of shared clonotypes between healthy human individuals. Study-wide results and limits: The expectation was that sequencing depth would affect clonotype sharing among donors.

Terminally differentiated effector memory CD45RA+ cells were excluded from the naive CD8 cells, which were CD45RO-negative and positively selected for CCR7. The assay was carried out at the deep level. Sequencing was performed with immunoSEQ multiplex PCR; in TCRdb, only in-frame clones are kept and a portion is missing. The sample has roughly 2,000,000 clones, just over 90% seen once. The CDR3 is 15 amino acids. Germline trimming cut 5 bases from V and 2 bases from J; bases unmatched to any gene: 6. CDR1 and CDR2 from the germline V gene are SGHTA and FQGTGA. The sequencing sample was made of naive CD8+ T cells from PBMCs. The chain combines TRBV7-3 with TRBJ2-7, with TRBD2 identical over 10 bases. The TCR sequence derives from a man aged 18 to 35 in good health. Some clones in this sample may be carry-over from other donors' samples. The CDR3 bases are TGTGCCAGCAGCCCCTTAGCGGGAGGCACCTACGAGCAGTACTTC. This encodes CASSPLAGGTYEQYF. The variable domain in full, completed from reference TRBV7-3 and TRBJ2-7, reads GAGVSQTPSNKVTEKGKYVELRCDPISGHTALYWYRQSLGQGPEFLIYFQGTGAADDSGLPNDRFFAVRPEGSVSTLKIQRTERGDSAVYLCASSPLAGGTYEQYFGPGTRLTVT.